The 14 T cell receptor beta chains listed next were all sequenced from one sample in a study of T cells in tuberculosis. Sorting used thawed, overnight-rested PBMC stained with anti-CD3, a viability dye and GMM-loaded CD1B tetramer. C32 glucose monomycolate from Rhodococcus equi was loaded onto the CD1B tetramers. Using immunoSEQ multiplex PCR, the repertoire was profiled, and TCRdb retains in-frame clones only, with some absent. The sample has 54,000 or so clones; under 90% are singletons. The specimen sequenced was CD1b-GMM tetramer-negative cells sorted from PBMCs. These receptors were taken from an adult woman with latent tuberculosis.

The sample holds one count of this clone. The chain carries TRBV7-2 and TRBJ2-3; 7 bases align to TRBD1. Germline CDR1 reads SGHTA; CDR2 reads FQGNSA. V was pared by 1 base and J by 1 base, with 11 bases of the junction left unmatched. This CDR3 has 18 amino acids. The CDR3 region has the DNA TGTGCCAGCAGCTTAGACCCCAGGGGGAGCCCTGGCACAGATACGCAGTATTTT. Translation: CASSLDPRGSPGTDTQYF.

The rearrangement uses TRBV28 and TRBJ1-1; TRBD1 agrees at 9 bases. The trim removed 5 bases at V and 0 bases at J, leaving 7 bases unmatched. The CDR3 extends over 16 amino acids. Germline values: CDR1 MDHEN, CDR2 SYDVKM. The CDR3 sequence is CASSALGQGVNTEAFF. CDR3 coding DNA: TGTGCCAGCAGTGCACTGGGACAGGGCGTGAACACTGAAGCTTTCTTT.

J is TRBJ1-1 and V is TRBV12-5; weak D call: TRBD1 (6 bases). V was trimmed by 7 bases and J by 0 bases, leaving 21 bases between them. The CDR3 runs 17 residues. Germline-derived CDR1 and CDR2 are LGHNT and FRNRAP. CDR3 DNA: TGTGCTAGTGCCTCATGGGGAACAGGGCCCATGAACACTGAAGCTTTCTTT. Translated, it gives CASASWGTGPMNTEAFF.

The chain links TRBV7-2 to TRBJ2-1, with TRBD2 identical over 7 bases. The junction had 6 bases not matched to a gene; V was cut back by 2 bases and J by 2 bases. The length of the CDR3 is 16 residues. Germline V gives CDR1 SGHTA, CDR2 FQGNSA. CDR3 protein: CASSLTWGGAYNEQFF. The CDR3 DNA follows: TGTGCCAGCAGCTTAACTTGGGGGGGGGCCTACAATGAGCAGTTCTTC. Using reference TRBV7-2 and TRBJ2-1 for the parts outside the CDR3, the full variable domain is GAGVSQSPSNKVTEKGKDVELRCDPISGHTALYWYRQSLGQGLEFLIYFQGNSAPDKSGLPSDRFSAERTGGSVSTLTIQRTQQEDSAVYLCASSLTWGGAYNEQFFGPGTRLTVL.

The rearrangement joins TRBV6-1 to TRBJ2-3; 7 bases are a match to TRBD2. Unmatched junction bases numbered 8, after V lost 9 bases and J lost 2 bases. There are 14 residues in the CDR3. Germline CDR1 and CDR2: MNHNS and SASEGT. The CDR3 DNA follows: TGTGCCAGGGAAATAGCGGGCGTCACAGATACGCAGTATTTT. Its translation: CAREIAGVTDTQYF.

This chain uses TRBV27 with TRBJ1-1, with a tentative D call TRBD1 (5 bases). Between the trimmed V and J ends, which lost 5 bases and 1 base, there was a span of 5 bases. This CDR3 has 12 residues. Per the germline V gene, CDR1 is MNHEY and CDR2 is SMNVEV (reference sequence). The CDR3 spells CASSTGNTEAFF. CDR3 nucleotide sequence: TGTGCCAGCAGTACAGGGAACACTGAAGCTTTCTTT.

The chain carries TRBV6-1 and TRBJ2-1, with a weak D call TRBD2 (6 bases). Germline CDR1 and CDR2: MNHNS and SASEGT. V was shortened by 7 bases and J by 0 bases, with 10 bases between the two germline ends. CDR3 size: 14 residues. The CDR3 sequence is CASTTSRSYNEQFF. In DNA, the CDR3 is TGTGCCAGCACCACTAGCCGCTCCTACAATGAGCAGTTCTTC.

The rearrangement links TRBV5-1 to TRBJ2-5, with TRBD2 matching 7 bases. Germline loops: CDR1 SGHRS, CDR2 YFSETQ. The trim removed 2 bases at V and 3 bases at J, leaving 7 bases unmatched. This CDR3 comprises 15 residues. In nucleotides, the CDR3 is TGCGCCAGCAGCTTAGGAGCGGGAAGGGAAGAGACCCAGTACTTC. Residues: CASSLGAGREETQYF.

This rearrangement joins TRBV2 to TRBJ1-4; 7 nucleotides match TRBD1. Per germline, CDR1 SNHLY and CDR2 FYNNEI. V dropped 6 bases and J dropped 7; count of bases not matched to a gene: 8. This CDR3 contains 14 residues. The CDR3 sequence is CASRPGTVIEKLFF. CDR3 DNA: TGTGCCAGCAGACCCGGGACAGTTATTGAAAAACTGTTTTTT.

This chain uses TRBV21-1 with TRBJ1-2; the table calls TRBD1, which could not be checked here. TRBV21-1 is shown as a pseudogene. The CDR3 has 15 amino acids. In DNA form, the CDR3 reads TGTGCCAGCGGCCCAAATAGACAGGGAAACTATGGCTACACCTTC. Its protein product is CASGPNRQGNYGYTF.

The V gene is TRBV19, the J gene TRBJ2-7; 7 bases are shared with TRBD1. Trimming took 5 bases from V and 5 from J; bases not matched to a gene: 12. CDR3 length equals 15 residues. The V gene's germline CDR1 is LNHDA and CDR2 SQIVND (reference sequence). CDR3 in DNA: TGTGCCAGTAGTGCCCCCATGAAGGGGGCGGACGAGCAGTACTTC. Translation gives CASSAPMKGADEQYF.

This chain uses TRBV6-5 with TRBJ1-2, with 7 nucleotides matching TRBD1. This CDR3 contains 13 residues. Germline CDR1 MNHEY, CDR2 SVGAGI. V shed 6 bases and J 7 bases; nucleotides not matched to a gene: 8. CDR3 DNA sequence: TGTGCCAGCAGGGAAAGGGGGCAGGGTGGCTACACCTTC. This codes for CASRERGQGGYTF.

V usage is TRBV28 and J usage is TRBJ1-2; 11 bases fit TRBD1. The V gene end was trimmed by 7 bases and the J gene end by 8 bases; junction bases not matched to a gene: 12. The CDR3 loop spans 15 amino acids. The germline V gene encodes CDR1 MDHEN and CDR2 SYDVKM. CDR3 residues: CASIEAGQGAGGYTF. For the CDR3, the DNA is TGTGCCAGCATTGAAGCCGGACAGGGGGCGGGCGGCTACACCTTC.

This chain connects TRBV10-3 to TRBJ2-1; 9 nucleotides match TRBD2. V dropped 3 bases and J dropped 9; count of bases not matched to a gene: 9. Germline V gene data show CDR1 as ENHRY and CDR2 as SYGVKD. CDR3 length: 15 amino acids. Written as DNA, the CDR3 is TGTGCCATCAGTGATGGCGGGGGGGGAAGAAGTGAGCAGTTCTTC. Translating it yields CAISDGGGGRSEQFF.